The present entry profiles one T cell receptor beta chain with its context. As yet, its antigen is unknown. Germline V gene lookup returns CDR1 PRHDT and CDR2 FYEKMQ (reference sequence). Deletions cut 0 bases from V and 8 bases from J, with 7 bases between. This CDR3 has 12 residues. The data stem from a study of beta chain features in type 1 diabetes. Study-level findings and limits: In patients and controls equally, PCR might favor templates that are shorter. For type 1 diabetes patients, VDJ junctions showed fewer insertions and more deletions.

The isolated RNA, all of it, was reverse transcribed, so expressed TCRB transcripts were what got sequenced. The method was immunoSEQ multiplex PCR; TCRdb's version includes in-frame clones alone and lacks a portion of them. The data show 240,000 or so clones, around 68% seen once. Once sorted, every population was more than 95% pure. The specimen sequenced was naive CD4+ T cells from blood. This clonotype was sampled from a man aged 25-45 years in good health. The J gene is TRBJ1-2, the V gene TRBV13, with D hard to call. The CDR3 here is CASSLGLDGYTF. DNA for the CDR3: TGTGCCAGCAGCTTAGGCCTTGACGGCTACACCTTC.